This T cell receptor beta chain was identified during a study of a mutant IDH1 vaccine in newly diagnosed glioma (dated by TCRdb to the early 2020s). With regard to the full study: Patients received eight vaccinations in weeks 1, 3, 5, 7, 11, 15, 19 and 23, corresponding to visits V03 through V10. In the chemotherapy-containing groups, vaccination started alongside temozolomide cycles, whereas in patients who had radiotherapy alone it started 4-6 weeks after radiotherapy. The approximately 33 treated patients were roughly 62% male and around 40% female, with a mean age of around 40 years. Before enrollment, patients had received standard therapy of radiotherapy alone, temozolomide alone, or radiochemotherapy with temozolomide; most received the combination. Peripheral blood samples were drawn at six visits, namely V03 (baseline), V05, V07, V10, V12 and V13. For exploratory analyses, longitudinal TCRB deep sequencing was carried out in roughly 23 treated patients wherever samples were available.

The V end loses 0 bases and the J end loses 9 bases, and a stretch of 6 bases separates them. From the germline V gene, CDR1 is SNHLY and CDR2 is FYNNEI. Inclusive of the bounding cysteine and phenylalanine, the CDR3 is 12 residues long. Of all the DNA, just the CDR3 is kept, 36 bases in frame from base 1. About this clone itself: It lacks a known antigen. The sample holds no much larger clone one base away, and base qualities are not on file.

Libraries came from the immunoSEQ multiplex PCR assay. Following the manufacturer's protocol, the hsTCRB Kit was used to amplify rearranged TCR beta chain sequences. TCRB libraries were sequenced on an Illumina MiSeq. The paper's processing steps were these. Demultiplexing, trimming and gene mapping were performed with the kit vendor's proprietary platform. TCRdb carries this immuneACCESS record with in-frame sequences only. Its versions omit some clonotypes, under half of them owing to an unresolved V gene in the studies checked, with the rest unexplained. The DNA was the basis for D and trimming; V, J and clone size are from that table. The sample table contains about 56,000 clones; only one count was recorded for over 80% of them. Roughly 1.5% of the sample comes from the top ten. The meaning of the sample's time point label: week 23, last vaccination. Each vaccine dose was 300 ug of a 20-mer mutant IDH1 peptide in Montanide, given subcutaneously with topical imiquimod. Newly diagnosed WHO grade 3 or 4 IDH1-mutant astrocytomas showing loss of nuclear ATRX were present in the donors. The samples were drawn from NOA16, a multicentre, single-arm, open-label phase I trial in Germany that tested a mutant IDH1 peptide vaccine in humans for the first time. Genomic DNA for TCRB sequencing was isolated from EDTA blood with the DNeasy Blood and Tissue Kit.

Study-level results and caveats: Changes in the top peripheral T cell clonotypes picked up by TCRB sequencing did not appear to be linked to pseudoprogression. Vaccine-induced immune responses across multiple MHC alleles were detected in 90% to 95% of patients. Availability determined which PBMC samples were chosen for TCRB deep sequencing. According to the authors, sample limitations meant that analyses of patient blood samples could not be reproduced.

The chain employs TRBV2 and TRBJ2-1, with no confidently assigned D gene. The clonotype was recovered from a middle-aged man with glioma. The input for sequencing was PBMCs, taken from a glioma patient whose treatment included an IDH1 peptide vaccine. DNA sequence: TGTGCCAGCAGTGAAGCCCAGAGTGAGCAGTTCTTC. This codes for CASSEAQSEQFF. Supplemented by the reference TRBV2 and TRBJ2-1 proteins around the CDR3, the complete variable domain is EPEVTQTPSHQVTQMGQEVILRCVPISNHLYFYWYRQILGQKVEFLVSFYNNEISEKSEIFDDQFSVERPDGSNFTLKIRSTKLEDSAMYFCASSEAQSEQFFGPGTRLTVL.